This T cell receptor beta chain was sequenced for a study of blood T cell repertoires in COVID-19. The CDR3 contains 14 residues. V was cut by 2 bases and J by 14 bases, with 19 bases left in between. Germline V CDR1 and CDR2: GTSNPN, SVGIG (reference sequence). TCRdb's table, derived via immunoSEQ multiplex PCR, lists solely in-frame clones and lacks some. The data hold roughly 62,000 clones, with under 80% observed a single time. J is TRBJ1-6 and V is TRBV30; a weak D match, TRBD1 (6 bases). The origin of this receptor is a man between 60 and 75 years old with acute or convalescent COVID-19. Sequencing was carried out using peripheral blood. The CDR3, as DNA: TGTGCCTGGAGTCCGGGGCAGGGGATTGGGACCCTCCACTTT. The encoded protein is CAWSPGQGIGTLHF.